In this sample, the clone carrying this T cell receptor beta chain turned up a few times. Its antigen remains unknown. This sample was taken from a study of naive and memory T cell subsets. Study observations and caveats: Especially in CD8 cells, naive repertoires contained a few larger clonotypes, possibly CD45RA-re-expressing memory cells. Between naive and memory subsets, TCR abundance power law exponents differed.

Both TRBC1 and TRBC2 were covered by a beta constant-region primer of two equimolar oligonucleotides. Four rounds of PCR amplified the ligated cDNA using nested alpha and beta constant-region primers plus SP2. TCRdb itself ran the UMI-ligation and nested PCR reads through MiXCR, one entry per CDR3 protein. The table lists over 110,000 distinct CDR3 sequences, 15% to 25% of them singletons, with roughly 0.6% in the top ten. Trimming took off 3 bases at V and 4 bases at J, with 6 bases between the two ends. The CDR3 contains 12 residues. Germline lookup yields CDR1 WSHSY and CDR2 SAAADI. Sequences were obtained from naive CD8+ T cells from blood. The gene calls are TRBV10-2 and TRBJ1-2, with D hard to call. This clonotype was sampled from a human donor in good health. The CDR3 nucleotides are TGCGCCAGCAGTGATAGGCTCTATGGCTACACCTTC. Its protein product is CASSDRLYGYTF.